This entry concerns a single T cell receptor (beta chain). Its antigen is as yet unknown. These data are taken from a study of OX40 agonist ivuxolimab in advanced cancers. Study summary: Subjects had a mean age of roughly 57 years, with a range of roughly 23 to 79; around 84% were male. General study points: Partial responders dosed at 0.1-3.0 mg/kg displayed clonal expansion ranking among the lowest. Relative to CD4+, CD8+ T cells held more expanded clones on average.

V shed 6 bases, J shed 5 bases, and the junction held 12 bases outside the gene matches. CDR3 length: 16 amino acids. Germline values: CDR1 SGHRS, CDR2 YFSETQ. TCRdb's copy holds only in-frame clones and misses some; the assay was immunoSEQ multiplex PCR. The data show some 60,000 clones, about 90% seen once. The investigators sampled blood at baseline, at cycle 4 day 1, and at cycle 7 day 1. This clonotype was obtained from an adult with an advanced solid tumor such as melanoma, head and neck, liver or kidney cancer. Sample: CD4+ or CD8+ T cells sorted from blood, taken in a trial of the OX40 agonist ivuxolimab. V usage is TRBV5-1 and J usage is TRBJ2-1, with 9 bases matching TRBD2. The CDR3 loop is CASNRGGLAGNNEQFF. Here the CDR3 DNA reads TGCGCCAGCAACCGTGGGGGTCTAGCGGGAAACAATGAGCAGTTCTTC.